This T cell receptor (beta chain) appears in the sequencing data of a study of spatial heterogeneity in lung cancer. Study results and limitations: Mutation counts in tumors were tracked by counts of expanded intratumoral alpha and beta TCRs.

Via MiXCR, TCRdb re-called the 5' RACE reads, giving one row per CDR3 protein. This sample carries about 4,000 distinct CDR3 sequences, roughly 28% of them seen once, and the ten largest clones take more than 11%. The germline CDR1 and CDR2 sequences are SGHKS and YYEKEE (reference sequence). The V end lost 4 bases, the J end lost 5 bases, and 19 bases lay between the germline ends. The CDR3 has 16 amino acids. About this clonotype itself: Its target is unknown. A library prepared for alpha chains yielded this beta chain as an off-target read; its size is of little meaning.

Specified time point: sample taken at primary tumor resection. Specimen: lung tumor tissue, collected at surgery. The TCR originated in a male donor with early-stage non-small cell lung cancer. The rearrangement links TRBV5-5 to TRBJ1-5; D remains unclear. Here the CDR3 reads CASSTSEGRLHQPQHF. CDR3 coding DNA: TGTGCCAGCAGCACTTCCGAGGGCAGGCTCCATCAGCCCCAGCATTTT.